This entry is about one T cell receptor beta chain. The clone's antigen remains unknown. No clone much larger than this one lies a single base away; base qualities are absent. The CDR3 runs 15 amino acids, cysteine and phenylalanine included. Only CDR3 DNA remains: 45 bases, in frame from the first base. For this chain, trimming is 3 bases at the V end and 4 bases at the J end, and the number of junction bases without a gene match is 5. According to the germline V gene, CDR1 reads MNHNS and CDR2 reads SASEGT. For repertoire sequencing, the TCR beta CDR3 regions were amplified from RNA transcripts. The first round was an RT-PCR using HTBI primers with the Qiagen OneStep RT-PCR kit, and this first round was followed by a second-round multiplex PCR, then size selection and purification. Libraries were sequenced paired-end with 100 bp reads on an Illumina HiSeq2000. Per the authors' processing: SOAPnuke was used to process the reads, throwing out any read that had adapters, had uncalled bases, had a mean Phred below 15, or lacked an exact constant-primer or identifier match. COPE v1.2.5 was used to merge the high-quality paired reads. Clonotypes were defined as unique nucleotide sequences and were aligned to IMGT TRB V, D and J references using MiTCR v1.1. The analysis was limited to V-J combinations with a frequency above 0.0001, which together covered 99.2% of repertoires. A TCR clonal expansion and chaos score per V-J combination was defined as the ratio of F50 clonal expansion to chaos observed in the TCRdist matrix. Welch's t-statistics and random forest were used to reduce features to some 13 V-J combinations, which were fed into a naive Bayes classifier. Thyroid-blood repertoire similarity was quantified with the Morisita-Horn index. The public reads were reanalyzed by TCRdb: fastp trimming at Q25, MiXCR alignment, in-frame beta chains only. Here each entry gathers all rows of one CDR3 protein and keeps the most common genes and DNA. TCRdb assigned the V and J calls; the authors' analysis was not used. For this sample there are 300,000 to 400,000 distinct CDR3 sequences; about a sixth appear just once. The ten top clones hold 2% to 3% of the sample.

This sample is drawn from a study of Graves' ophthalmopathy and Graves' hyperthyroidism (dated by TCRdb to about 2018). Describing the broader study: Peripheral blood samples were taken at the time of initial diagnosis, before any treatment was given. The study used signatures of the TCR beta repertoire to tell Graves' ophthalmopathy apart from Graves' hyperthyroidism and to predict which patients would progress to ophthalmopathy. In total, under 150 blood samples were TCR-sequenced: approximately 40 ophthalmopathy, 80 or so hyperthyroidism and some 17 hyperthyroidism-to-ophthalmopathy patients. To explore V-J signatures that distinguish ophthalmopathy from hyperthyroidism, a discovery set of about 99 patients was enrolled, made up of 43 with ophthalmopathy and some 60 with stable hyperthyroidism. An independent validation cohort comprised roughly 20 hyperthyroidism patients and roughly 15 patients who later progressed from hyperthyroidism to ophthalmopathy. In over 5 hyperthyroidism patients, the T-cell repertoire of thyroid tissue was compared with the T-cell repertoire of blood. Following sample collection, hyperthyroidism patients were given methimazole at a starting dose of 30 mg daily, and ophthalmopathy patients were given high-dose intravenous methylprednisolone. The paper's findings and limits, for the study overall: No statistical method was used to predetermine the sample size, and group allocation was not hidden from the investigators. Ophthalmopathy was separated from stable hyperthyroidism by the 13-signature model with around 89% sensitivity and roughly 82% specificity in cross-validation and with 80%/75% in the test set. Most of the expanded thyroid clonotypes with a frequency above 0.001 were also detected in blood, and it was suggested that the thyroid immune response may be reflected by blood repertoires. In validation, the model predicted ophthalmopathy progression with about 71% sensitivity and 72.22% specificity; some 13 predicted patients were CT-confirmed with GO in a median of approximately six months.

A patient counted as having stable hyperthyroidism if there was no progression to ophthalmopathy within 18 months of follow-up. Hyperthyroidism patients were newly diagnosed, were aged 18 to 65 years, and had a disease duration under 2 months. Patients with other autoimmune diseases, uncontrolled infections, pregnancy or lactation were excluded from the study. Clinical symptoms, serum thyroxine, TRAb, thyroid ultrasound and orbital computed tomography were used for diagnosis. PBMCs were isolated from about 9.2 ml of fresh peripheral blood by Ficoll-Paque density gradient centrifugation. Total RNA was extracted with Trizol reagent and quality-checked on an Agilent 2100 Bioanalyzer.

This sequence originates from an adult woman with stable Graves' hyperthyroidism. Material: peripheral blood. Here the chain combines TRBV6-1 and TRBJ2-5; 10 bases in between match TRBD2. Here is the DNA: TGTGCCAGCAGTGAGGGTATAGCGGGGGGAGAGACCCAGTACTTC. Its protein product is CASSEGIAGGETQYF.